The entry below describes one T cell receptor beta chain. The junction shows a germline mismatch at one end, possibly a read error. Germline V gives CDR1 SGHRS, CDR2 YFSETQ. The CDR3 contains 15 residues. This table comes from immunoSEQ multiplex PCR, and its TCRdb copy is limited to in-frame clones, with some not included. There are around 100,000 clones in the sample; about 85% occur only once, and roughly 2.2% lies in the top ten. This sample is part of a study of PD-L1 blockade in urothelial cancer. About the study: Patients commenced intravenous atezolizumab, 1,200 mg every 3 weeks, in about 2014. Treatment start was followed by blood analysis at 3 weeks (second dose) and again at 6 weeks. Counts from blood samples showed a median of 141,255 T cells.

Between 1 and 8 samples per patient were obtained, pretreatment and on-treatment. The origin of this receptor is a man aged 50-59 years with urothelial cancer. The V gene is TRBV5-1, the J gene TRBJ2-1, with 7 bases that match TRBD2. The specimen was PBMCs, collected around atezolizumab (anti-PD-L1) treatment. CDR3 region: CASSLGTNSYNEQFF. The CDR3 coding sequence is TGCGCCAGCAGTTTGGGGACTAACTCCTACAATGAGCAGTTCTTC.